Below, 8 T cell receptor beta chains from the same sample are listed, as sequenced in a study of cytomegalovirus exposure and HLA in healthy donors. Amplification used 60 Vbeta primers and 13 Jbeta primers. The assay was immunoSEQ multiplex PCR, and TCRdb's table has in-frame clones only and misses some. The table shows some 100,000 clones, with approximately 80% occurring only once. Sequencing used PBMCs. The source is a middle-aged man in good health and CMV-seropositive.

This clone was detected a few times. The J gene is TRBJ2-7, the V gene TRBV5-4, with TRBD1 matching 7 bases. In germline, CDR1 is SGHNT, CDR2 YYREEE (reference sequence). This CDR3 comprises 15 residues. Trimming removed 0 bases from V and 2 bases from J; junction bases left unmatched: 5. CDR3 region: CASSLEPGQPYEQYF. CDR3 bases: TGTGCCAGCAGCTTGGAACCGGGACAGCCCTACGAGCAGTACTTC.

This rearrangement joins TRBV5-4 to TRBJ2-3; possibly TRBD2 for D (7 bases). V was pared by 0 bases and J by 6 bases, with 26 bases between. The CDR3 runs to 19 residues. Germline V gives CDR1 SGHNT, CDR2 YYREEE (reference sequence). CDR3 sequence reads: CASSLGWGALRGGGDTQYF. CDR3 nucleotide sequence: TGTGCCAGCAGCTTGGGGTGGGGGGCCCTACGCGGGGGTGGGGATACGCAGTATTTT. Supplemented by reference TRBV5-4 and TRBJ2-3, the full variable domain reads ETGVTQSPTHLIKTRGQQVTLRCSSQSGHNTVSWYQQALGQGPQFIFQYYREEENGRGNFPPRFSGLQFPNYSSELNVNALELDDSALYLCASSLGWGALRGGGDTQYFGPGTRLTVL.

The rearrangement joins TRBV6-5 to TRBJ1-3; D unresolved. V was pared by 6 bases and J by 0 bases, with 6 bases between. The germline gives CDR1 MNHEY, CDR2 SVGAGI. This CDR3 comprises 13 residues. CDR3 region: CASSNNSGNTIYF. The CDR3 region has the DNA TGTGCCAGCAGCAACAACTCTGGAAACACCATATATTTT.

This sequence joins TRBV27 and TRBJ1-1; D may be TRBD1 (5 bases). This CDR3 is built from 14 residues. Germline V gene lookup returns CDR1 MNHEY and CDR2 SMNVEV (reference sequence). The germline V and J ends were trimmed by 6 bases and 1 base, with 12 bases remaining between them. CDR3 protein: CASSWGGRNTEAFF. Written as DNA, the CDR3 is TGTGCCAGCAGCTGGGGCGGCCGGAACACTGAAGCTTTCTTT.

The V gene is TRBV6-5, the J gene TRBJ1-1; the D gene is possibly TRBD1 (6 bases). Trimming took 6 bases from V and 4 from J, leaving 18 bases between them. Germline assignment: CDR1 MNHEY and CDR2 SVGAGI. The CDR3 is made up of 15 amino acids. The CDR3 nucleotides read TGTGCCAGCAGGGTCGGGGCTATAGGGGGCACTGAAGCTTTCTTT. Amino acids: CASRVGAIGGTEAFF.

The chain has TRBV9 and TRBJ1-6, with a tentative D call TRBD1 (5 bases). Looked up from germline, CDR1 is SGDLS and CDR2 is YYNGEE. The CDR3 length is 15 residues. The V end lost 3 bases, the J end lost 9 bases, and 16 bases lay between the germline ends. The CDR3 is CASSGARGFSSPLHF. The CDR3 coding sequence is TGTGCCAGCAGCGGGGCAAGGGGCTTTAGTTCACCCCTCCACTTT.

The chain recombines TRBV19 with TRBJ1-1; D is perhaps TRBD1 (5 bases). CDR1 and CDR2 (germline): LNHDA, SQIVND (reference sequence). With 5 bases removed from V and 3 bases from J, the gap between germline ends came to 10 bases. This CDR3 comprises 13 residues. The CDR3 spells CASSVREDTEAFF. The CDR3 DNA is TGTGCCAGTAGTGTCAGGGAGGACACTGAAGCTTTCTTT.

This clone occurred a few times. The CDR3 is CASSPPLEDEQFF. The CDR3 nucleotides read TGTGCCAGCAGCCCCCCCCTAGAGGATGAGCAGTTCTTC. The chain recombines TRBV7-2 with TRBJ2-1; D not resolved. This CDR3 region has 13 residues. V lost 5 bases, J lost 8 bases, and 13 bases lay in between. Germline lookup yields CDR1 SGHTA and CDR2 FQGNSA.